The entry below gives a single T cell receptor beta chain sequence along with its context. The data were taken from a study of blood T cell repertoires in COVID-19. About the study: Nucleic acid was either cDNA or gDNA, and it came from T cells, B-cell-depleted T cells, or PBMCs.

The germline gives CDR1 SGHAT, CDR2 FQDESV (reference sequence). CDR3 length: 16 amino acids. The V end was cut by 1 base, the J end by 7 bases, with 17 bases between. Libraries were prepared by immunoSEQ multiplex PCR; TCRdb keeps only in-frame clonotypes and omits some of them. The sample carries 95,000 to 120,000 clones, 85% to 90% recorded once. The TCR originated in a woman in her forties or fifties with acute or convalescent COVID-19. This chain joins TRBV11-1 and TRBJ2-1; maybe TRBD1 (6 bases). Material: peripheral blood. CDR3 sequence: CASSLERVGRGNEQFF. The DNA for the CDR3 is TGTGCCAGCAGCTTAGAGCGTGTGGGCAGGGGAAATGAGCAGTTCTTC.